The present TCR beta chain was sequenced within a study of cytomegalovirus exposure and HLA in healthy donors. Across the study: The 120 validation repertoires used the same platform as the roughly 700 first-cohort repertoires (as reported by a later analysis).

The CDR3 covers 15 residues. After removal of 7 bases from V and 3 bases from J, the junction contained 10 bases not matched to a gene. Germline V gene lookup returns CDR1 MNHNY and CDR2 SVGAGI (reference sequence). In the case of this clone: The antigen is not known.

Study observations and caveats: The study put some 150 TCR beta chains on its list as cytomegalovirus-associated. The tendency of first-cohort TCR clusters to co-occur in the 100 to 150 validation repertoires was identified by a subsequent analysis.

The table came from immunoSEQ multiplex PCR; TCRdb's copy has only in-frame clones and leaves some out. This sample yields 250,000 to 350,000 clones, of which 88% are seen a single time; roughly 0.96% belongs to the top ten. The sequence came from a man aged 30 to 45 in good health and CMV-seronegative. The genes are TRBV6-6 and TRBJ1-1, with 8 bases matching TRBD1. Source material: PBMCs. The CDR3 is CASTLGQGGDTEAFF. The CDR3 nucleotides read TGTGCCAGCACCCTTGGACAGGGAGGGGACACTGAAGCTTTCTTT.